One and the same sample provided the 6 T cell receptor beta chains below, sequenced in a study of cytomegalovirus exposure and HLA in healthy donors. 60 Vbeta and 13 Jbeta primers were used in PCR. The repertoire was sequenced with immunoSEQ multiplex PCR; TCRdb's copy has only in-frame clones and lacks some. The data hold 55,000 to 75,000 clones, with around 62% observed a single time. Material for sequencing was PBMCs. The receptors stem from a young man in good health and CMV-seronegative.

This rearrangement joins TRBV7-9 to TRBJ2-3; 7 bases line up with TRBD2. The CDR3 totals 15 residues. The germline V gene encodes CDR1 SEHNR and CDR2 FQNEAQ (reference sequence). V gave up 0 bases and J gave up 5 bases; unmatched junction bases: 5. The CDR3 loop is CASSLALAVVDTQYF. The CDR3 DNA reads TGTGCCAGCAGCTTAGCCCTAGCGGTGGTAGATACGCAGTATTTT.

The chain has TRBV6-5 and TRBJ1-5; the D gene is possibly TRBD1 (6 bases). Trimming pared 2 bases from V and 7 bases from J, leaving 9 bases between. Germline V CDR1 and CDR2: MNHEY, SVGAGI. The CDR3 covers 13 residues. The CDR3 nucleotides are TGTGCCAGCAGTTACGGGGGCGGGCAGCCCCAGCATTTT. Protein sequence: CASSYGGGQPQHF.

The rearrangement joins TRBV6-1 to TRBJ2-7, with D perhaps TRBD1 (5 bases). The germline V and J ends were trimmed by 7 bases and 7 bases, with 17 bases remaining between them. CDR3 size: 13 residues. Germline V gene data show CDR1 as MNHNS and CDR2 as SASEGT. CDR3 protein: CASNVPRVGEQYF. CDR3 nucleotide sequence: TGTGCCAGCAATGTTCCCAGGGTGGGGGAGCAGTACTTC.

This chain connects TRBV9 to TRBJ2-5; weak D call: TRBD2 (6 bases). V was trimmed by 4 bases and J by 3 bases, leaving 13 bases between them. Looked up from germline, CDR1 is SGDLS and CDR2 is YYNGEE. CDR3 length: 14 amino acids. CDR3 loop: CASSLMGGEETQYF. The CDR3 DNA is TGTGCCAGCAGCCTAATGGGGGGTGAAGAGACCCAGTACTTC.

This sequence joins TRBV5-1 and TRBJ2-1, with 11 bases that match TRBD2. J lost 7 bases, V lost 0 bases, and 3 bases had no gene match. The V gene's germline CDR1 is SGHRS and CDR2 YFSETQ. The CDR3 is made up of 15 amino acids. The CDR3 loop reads CASSLVSGGGNEQFF. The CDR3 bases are TGCGCCAGCAGCTTGGTTAGCGGGGGGGGAAATGAGCAGTTCTTC.

CDR3 nucleotide sequence: TGTGCCACCAGCCCACGCGTGTCTCCGGTCAATGAGCAGTTCTTC. Translation gives CATSPRVSPVNEQFF. The rearrangement joins TRBV15 to TRBJ2-1; D gene ambiguous. From germline, CDR1 is LNHNV and CDR2 YYDKDF (reference sequence). V gave up 5 bases and J gave up 6 bases, with 17 bases separating them. CDR3 length: 15 amino acids.